The 13 T cell receptor beta chains given below trace back to one sample, sequenced in a study of technical replicates of blood from a handful of donors. The table came from immunoSEQ multiplex PCR; TCRdb's copy has only in-frame clones and leaves some out. The sample yields 70,000 to 85,000 clones, more than 90% seen once. Sequenced input: T cells isolated from PBMCs. These receptors were collected from a human donor in good health.

The rearrangement uses TRBV27 and TRBJ2-2; possible D gene TRBD2, 5 bases. Trimming removed 5 bases from V and 3 bases from J, with 10 bases in between. The CDR3 spans 14 residues. Per germline, CDR1 MNHEY and CDR2 SMNVEV (reference sequence). Written as DNA, the CDR3 is TGTGCCAGCAGTCCTGACTATTACACCGGGGAGCTGTTTTTT. This gives the protein CASSPDYYTGELFF.

This chain joins TRBV5-6 and TRBJ2-3; no definite D call. V lost 0 bases, J lost 4 bases, and 9 bases lay in between. Germline V gives CDR1 SGHDT, CDR2 YYEEEE. CDR3 length: 14 residues. CDR3 sequence (DNA): TGTGCCAGCAGCTTGGCGAGGATCCCAGATACGCAGTATTTT. Translated, it gives CASSLARIPDTQYF.

The CDR3 loop is CASSPGGAYYNEQFF. In DNA, the CDR3 is TGCGCCAGCAGCCCGGGGGGGGCATACTACAATGAGCAGTTCTTC. The chain recombines TRBV4-1 with TRBJ2-1, with 8 bases matching TRBD2. V shed 4 bases, J shed 3 bases, and the junction held 5 bases outside the gene matches. CDR1 and CDR2 (germline): MGHRA, YSYEKL. The CDR3 sequence is 15 residues long.

This chain links TRBV7-2 with TRBJ1-3; D perhaps matches TRBD1 (5 bases). The V gene lost 1 base and the J gene lost 0 bases, with 7 bases spanning the gap. CDR3 length: 15 residues. Looked up from germline, CDR1 is SGHTA and CDR2 is FQGNSA. The CDR3 nucleotides are TGTGCCAGCAGCTTAGATACAGGCTCTGGAAACACCATATATTTT. It specifies CASSLDTGSGNTIYF.

V usage is TRBV10-1 and J usage is TRBJ2-1; D is perhaps TRBD2 (6 bases). The CDR3 contains 14 residues. V shed 3 bases and J shed 4 bases, with 10 bases lying between them. The germline CDR1 and CDR2 sequences are WNHNN and SYGVQD (reference sequence). CDR3 amino acids: CASSDDGTYNEQFF. CDR3 nucleotides: TGCGCCAGCAGTGATGACGGGACTTACAATGAGCAGTTCTTC.

The chain links TRBV25-1 to TRBJ2-6; no definite D call. The CDR3 consists of 16 residues. Germline V gene data show CDR1 as MGHDK and CDR2 as SYGVNS. The V end lost 10 bases, the J end lost 0 bases, and 16 bases lay between the germline ends. In DNA form, the CDR3 reads TGTGCCACCCGAGCCCCCGCTAACTCTGGGGCCAACGTCCTGACTTTC. Translated: CATRAPANSGANVLTF.

This clone was observed once. The chain combines TRBV4-2 with TRBJ1-2; D is possibly TRBD1 (5 bases). Trimming removed 9 bases at V and 8 bases at J, with 16 bases between. This CDR3 is built from 12 residues. Germline V gene sequence: CDR1 LGHNA, CDR2 YNFKEQ. This chain's CDR3 is CASEGDVEGYTF. The CDR3 region has the DNA TGTGCCAGTGAAGGGGATGTTGAAGGCTACACCTTC.

The V gene is TRBV25-1, the J gene TRBJ1-2; D ambiguous. CDR1 MGHDK and CDR2 SYGVNS come from the germline V gene. The CDR3 consists of 14 residues. V was shortened by 1 base and J by 4 bases, with 10 bases between the two germline ends. CDR3 loop: CASSESVFPYGYTF. CDR3 in DNA: TGTGCCAGCAGTGAATCGGTTTTTCCCTATGGCTACACCTTC.

V and J are TRBV5-4 and TRBJ2-1, with D maybe TRBD2 (6 bases). Per the germline V gene, CDR1 is SGHNT and CDR2 is YYREEE (reference sequence). The length of the CDR3 is 14 residues. Trimming removed 0 bases at V and 4 bases at J, with 8 bases between. The CDR3: CASSLGSGYNEQFF. As DNA, the CDR3 is TGTGCCAGCAGCTTGGGTAGCGGTTACAATGAGCAGTTCTTC.

The CDR3 is CASSYSVGTVYYEQYF. The CDR3 region has the DNA TGTGCCAGCAGTTACTCGGTTGGGACAGTGTACTACGAGCAGTACTTC. The gene calls are TRBV6-5 and TRBJ2-7, with 7 bases fitting TRBD1. The V gene end was trimmed by 0 bases and the J gene end by 3 bases; junction bases not matched to a gene: 8. CDR3 size: 16 residues. Germline V gene data show CDR1 as MNHEY and CDR2 as SVGAGI.

This chain links TRBV15 with TRBJ2-7, with D maybe TRBD2 (6 bases). This CDR3 is 13 amino acids long. V lost 5 bases, J lost 0 bases, and 8 bases lay in between. Germline values: CDR1 LNHNV, CDR2 YYDKDF (reference sequence). The CDR3 nucleotides read TGTGCCACCAGCTTCGGGAGCTCCTACGAGCAGTACTTC. It specifies CATSFGSSYEQYF.

The chain carries TRBV4-1 and TRBJ2-1, with 10 bases aligning to TRBD2. V shed 0 bases, J shed 3 bases, and the junction held 11 bases outside the gene matches. The CDR3 is made up of 19 amino acids. Germline loops: CDR1 MGHRA, CDR2 YSYEKL. The CDR3 nucleotides are TGCGCCAGCAGCCAAGAACCTAGCGGGAGAACGGTACTCTACAATGAGCAGTTCTTC. It is translated as CASSQEPSGRTVLYNEQFF.

This rearrangement joins TRBV27 to TRBJ1-2; the D gene is possibly TRBD1 (6 bases). The CDR3 has 14 amino acids. The V end was cut by 5 bases, the J end by 1 base, with 11 bases between. Germline V gene data show CDR1 as MNHEY and CDR2 as SMNVEV (reference sequence). The CDR3 nucleotides are TGTGCCAGCAGTCTGGACAGCGGTAACTATGGCTACACCTTC. It codes for CASSLDSGNYGYTF.